This TCR beta chain appears in the sequencing data of a study of blood T cell repertoires in COVID-19. Study-wide context: Collection of acute and convalescent COVID-19 samples took place in the United States, Italy and Spain.

Generated by immunoSEQ multiplex PCR, the TCRdb table keeps only in-frame clones and is missing some. The sample yields approximately 190,000 clones, approximately 90% seen once. This clonotype was obtained from a middle-aged woman in a cohort exposed to, infected with or recovered from COVID-19 (not recorded which). The sequenced material came from PBMCs or T cells enriched from blood (not recorded which).

CDR3 nucleotide sequence: TGTGCCAGCAGTGGGGTAGGGGACTATACTTACAATGAGCAGTTCTTC. Translated: CASSGVGDYTYNEQFF. The chain links TRBV2 to TRBJ2-1; 7 bases fit TRBD2. Trimming cost V 4 bases and J 4 bases; bases outside gene matches: 10. This CDR3 has 16 amino acids. Germline CDR1 reads SNHLY; CDR2 reads FYNNEI.